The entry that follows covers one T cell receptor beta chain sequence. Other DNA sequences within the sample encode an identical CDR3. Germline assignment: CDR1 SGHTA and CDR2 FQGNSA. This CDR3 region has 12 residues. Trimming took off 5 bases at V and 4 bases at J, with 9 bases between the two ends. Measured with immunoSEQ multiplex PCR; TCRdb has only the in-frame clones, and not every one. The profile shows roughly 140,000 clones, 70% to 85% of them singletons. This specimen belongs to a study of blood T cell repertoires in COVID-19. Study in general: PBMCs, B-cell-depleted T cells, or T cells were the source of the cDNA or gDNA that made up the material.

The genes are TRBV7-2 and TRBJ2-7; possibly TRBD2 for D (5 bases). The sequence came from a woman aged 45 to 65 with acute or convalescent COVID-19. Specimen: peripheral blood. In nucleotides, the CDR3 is TGTGCCAGCAGCCCCTCGGGGTACGAGCAGTACTTC. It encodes CASSPSGYEQYF.